This is a list of T cell receptor beta chains from one sample in a study of blood T cell repertoires in COVID-19. TCRdb's copy holds only in-frame clones and misses some; the assay was immunoSEQ multiplex PCR. The sample yields 65,000 or so clones, about 92% seen once. Specimen: peripheral blood. The receptors were gathered from a man aged 60-69 years with acute or convalescent COVID-19. The CDR3 runs from the conserved cysteine through the conserved F or W. Clone sizes are given selectively: once, few, many, or a class where the clone is expanded.

size	V	CDR3
few	TRBV5-1	CASSLEAGSYNSPLHF
-	TRBV7-2	CASRGGQGGWPLHF
-	TRBV18	CASRDRGNGGELFF
-	TRBV6-5	CASNHRPSYEAFF
once	TRBV7-9	CASSWKIPGANEKLFF
-	TRBV5-1	CASSLGQVNTEAFF
-	TRBV18	CASSPPGRGHYGYTF
few	TRBV10-2	CASSAGWRETSGNTIYF
once	TRBV18	CASSPDRQAEAFF
-	TRBV9	CASSVGGGGEQYF
-	TRBV9	CASSVDPGTGIKNEQFF
-	TRBV2	CASSSQGAQTGELFF
-	TRBV5-1	CASSLSGTSGLYNEQFF
once	TRBV9	CASSDPQVRNYGYTF
-	TRBV2	CASSVQVQPQHF
-	TRBV19	CASSKQGATNEKLFF
-	TRBV5-5	CASSFSGTTGNTIYF
-	TRBV6-1	CASSERRERAFF
-	TRBV10-3	CANGGGNYGYTF
-	TRBV19	CASSPTGTTDTQYF
-	TRBV5-1	CASSLQTGTLTEAFF
-	TRBV18	CASSPLSGGNTEAFF
-	TRBV6-2/TRBV6-3	CASSYHASDREFYQPQHF
-	TRBV4-2	CASSQVSSNTEAFF
-	TRBV3-1/TRBV3-2	CASSQGGYPEGGYF
-	TRBV6-2/TRBV6-3	CASSYLGLSYEQYF
-	TRBV4-1	CASSQGRQGWETQYF
-	TRBV19	CATADSYGYTF
-	TRBV9	CASSGVAGGNTGELFF
-	TRBV23-1	CASNPRVGQNQPQHF
-	TRBV5-4	CASSFRQGVTEAFF
-	TRBV9	CASSVTDTGELFF
-	TRBV25-1	CASSELGTGSGYTF
-	TRBV6-6	CASSENRGQGNYGYTF
-	TRBV5-1	CASSLAPGLGDEKLFF
-	TRBV5-1	CASSPQGTGEQYF
-	TRBV7-6	CASSLVWAPPYNEQFF
-	TRBV5-6	CASSLRRDRGDEQFF
few	TRBV6-5	CASSSKGATGELFF
once	TRBV6-4	CASSADRGTEQYF
-	TRBV4-1	CASSQEGRGAYNTGELFF
-	TRBV2	CASSKGTDFDEQYF
-	TRBV7-9	CASSLGLGGDRYTDTQYF
few	TRBV7-2	CASSSGTGNEKLFF
-	TRBV5-8	CASSSLGGGARYTF
-	TRBV4-2	CASSQELAGASTDTQYF
-	TRBV29-1	CSVDPRGGHSPTNEQFF
-	TRBV30	CAWTPRVLGGYTF
-	TRBV12-5	CASGEGTPPRGTEAFF
-	TRBV10-2	CASSETGVGTNSYNSPLHF